Listed here are 10 T cell receptor beta chains from one sample, sequenced in a study of T cells after yellow fever vaccination (dated by TCRdb to between 2018 and 2020). This specimen's treatment or condition label, per the study, means: live attenuated yellow fever vaccine strain. Receptor libraries were prepared by 5' RACE. Sequencing was performed on an Illumina HiSeq 2500. TCRdb ran its own pipeline on the public reads, namely fastp trimming at Q25 and MiXCR clone calling, and kept in-frame beta chains. Identical CDR3 proteins give one entry, which carries the most common genes and DNA. The sample table shows roughly 300,000 distinct CDR3 sequences, and around 8.1% are seen once. Jointly, the top ten make up roughly 18% of the sample. The sequencing here drew on PBMCs, taken roughly seven weeks after the first yellow fever vaccination. These receptors came from a man aged 18 to 35 who received the YFV17D yellow fever vaccine.

This clonotype has a handful of counts. V is TRBV19 and J is TRBJ2-1; TRBD2 matches at 11 bases. CDR1 and CDR2 from the germline V gene are LNHDA and SQIVND (reference sequence). The CDR3 is 16 residues long. The J segment lost 4 bases and the V segment lost 2 bases, leaving 4 bases of the junction unmatched. Here the CDR3 DNA reads TGTGCCAGTAGTATACTTAGCGGGGGGGTGTACAATGAGCAGTTCTTC. Protein sequence: CASSILSGGVYNEQFF.

The chain combines TRBV20-1 with TRBJ2-1, with 12 bases matching TRBD2. CDR1 DFQATT and CDR2 SNEGSKA come from the germline V gene (reference sequence). This CDR3 is built from 13 residues. The DNA for the CDR3 is TGCAGCCCTAGCGGGGGGGCAACGAATGAGCAGTTCTTC. Encoded protein: CSPSGGATNEQFF.

This chain links TRBV20-1 with TRBJ2-3; TRBD2 aligns across 16 bases. V dropped 5 bases and J dropped 8; count of bases not matched to a gene: 7. Germline V gene sequence: CDR1 DFQATT, CDR2 SNEGSKA (reference sequence). This CDR3 is built from 15 residues. CDR3 residues: CSAPGLAGGSATQYF. CDR3 coding DNA: TGCAGTGCTCCGGGACTAGCGGGGGGGTCCGCTACGCAGTATTTT.

This clonotype was seen a single time. This chain uses TRBV19 with TRBJ1-6; 11 bases are a match to TRBD1. V dropped 9 bases and J dropped 0; count of bases not matched to a gene: 4. The length of the CDR3 is 16 residues. Germline V CDR1 and CDR2: LNHDA, SQIVND (reference sequence). The CDR3 DNA sequence: TGTGCCAGCTCCGGGACAGGGGGCTCCTATAATTCACCCCTCCACTTT. Residues: CASSGTGGSYNSPLHF.

The CDR3 spells CASSTGPGQGYGYTF. The CDR3 bases are TGTGCCAGTAGTACAGGGCCGGGACAGGGGTACGGCTACACCTTC. V gene TRBV19 combines with J gene TRBJ1-2, with 10 bases lining up with TRBD1. With V trimmed by 4 bases and J by 8 bases, 10 bases remained unmatched. CDR1 is LNHDA and CDR2 is SQIVND in the germline V gene (reference sequence). The CDR3 is 15 amino acids. Complete variable domain (other parts from reference TRBV19 and TRBJ1-2): DGGITQSPKYLFRKEGQNVTLSCEQNLNHDAMYWYRQDPGQGLRLIYYSQIVNDFQKGDIAEGYSVSREKKESFPLTVTSAQKNPTAFYLCASSTGPGQGYGYTFGSGTRLTVV.

The chain carries TRBV7-9 and TRBJ2-7; 7 bases are shared with TRBD2. Germline-derived CDR1 and CDR2 are SEHNR and FQNEAQ (reference sequence). V trimming: 5 bases; J trimming: 4 bases; junction bases outside the gene matches: 2. There are 12 residues in the CDR3. The CDR3 is CASSGRDYEQYF. CDR3 in DNA: TGTGCCAGCAGCGGGAGGGATTACGAGCAGTACTTC.

This clonotype has a handful of counts. The V gene is TRBV24-1, the J gene TRBJ2-7; D is possibly TRBD1 or TRBD2 (5 bases each). V gave up 8 bases and J gave up 1 base, with 20 bases separating them. Germline values: CDR1 KGHDR, CDR2 SFDVKD. This CDR3 is 16 amino acids long. The CDR3 here is CATNTRNRGRSYEQYV. As DNA, the CDR3 is TGTGCCACCAACACCCGGAACCGGGGCAGATCCTACGAGCAGTACGTC.

This clonotype was counted between two and nine times. No conserved phenylalanine or tryptophan ends this CDR3, so it is likely a read error. The limits of the CDR3 on the DNA are not certain, so only TCRdb's listed CDR3 is given. The rearrangement uses TRBV6-5 and TRBJ2-4; TRBD2, the D gene given by the table, was not confirmed from the DNA. Germline lookup yields CDR1 MNHEY and CDR2 SVGAGI. The CDR3 spans 11 amino acids, including both terminal residues. CDR3 loop: CACAVREPVKP.

The V gene is TRBV7-2, the J gene TRBJ1-2, with 8 bases fitting TRBD1. With V trimmed by 4 bases and J by 0 bases, 4 bases remained unmatched. The CDR3 runs 15 residues. The germline CDR1 and CDR2 sequences are SGHTA and FQGNSA. CDR3 sequence (DNA): TGTGCCAGCAGCTCAAGGGACAGGCCTAACTATGGCTACACCTTC. Amino acids: CASSSRDRPNYGYTF.

The rearrangement links TRBV5-1 to TRBJ2-2, with 11 bases identical to TRBD2. The germline CDR1 and CDR2 sequences are SGHRS and YFSETQ. V gave up 5 bases and J gave up 6 bases; unmatched junction bases: 9. The CDR3 has 16 residues. The CDR3 loop reads CASRRMTSGEAGELFF. DNA of the CDR3: TGCGCCAGCAGGAGGATGACTAGCGGGGAGGCCGGGGAGCTGTTTTTT.